These T cell receptor beta chains were read from a single sample in a study of blood T cells in healthy people across ages. A single record per CDR3 protein comes from TCRdb applying MiXCR to the 5' RACE reads. Of roughly 720,000 distinct CDR3 sequences listed, 53% were seen once; the top ten hold roughly two fifths. The sequencing sample was made of blood. The receptors here all came from a man at least 80 years old in good health. Both conserved end residues are part of each CDR3. Fields, in order: CDR3 protein, CDR3 length, D gene, V gene. D genes are given only for firm matches.

CDR3: CSAKGIQGINEQYF
length: 14
D: NA
V: TRBV20-1

CDR3: CASSSTGTPYF
length: 11
D: NA
V: TRBV9

CDR3: CSVDKGPYGYTF
length: 12
D: NA
V: TRBV29-1

CDR3: CASRQTNTEAFF
length: 12
D: NA
V: TRBV3-1

CDR3: CASSQTGFGSGANVLTF
length: 17
D: TRBD1
V: TRBV28

CDR3: CSVNTGQGGTEAFF
length: 14
D: TRBD1
V: TRBV29-1

CDR3: CSAARGSGSVGETQYF
length: 16
D: TRBD2
V: TRBV20-1

CDR3: CASSLAAFSGRSAFF
length: 15
D: TRBD2
V: TRBV7-2

CDR3: CSARDSRTDYEQYF
length: 14
D: NA
V: TRBV20-1

CDR3: CSASESGTYEQYF
length: 13
D: NA
V: TRBV20-1

CDR3: CASSEGTASYNEQFF
length: 15
D: NA
V: TRBV6-1

CDR3: CASSQDQGTSGRDTQYF
length: 17
D: TRBD2
V: TRBV4-2

CDR3: CASSDPGTSSYNEQFF
length: 16
D: NA
V: TRBV12-3/TRBV12-4

CDR3: CASSSERSGTTRAKQYF
length: 17
D: TRBD2
V: TRBV6-5

CDR3: CASSPPRTSGGANEQFF
length: 17
D: TRBD2
V: TRBV5-1

CDR3: CASSRTKAGTDTQYF
length: 15
D: NA
V: TRBV5-1

CDR3: CASSLPRARYGYTF
length: 14
D: NA
V: TRBV7-2

CDR3: CASSQETSGALFNEQFF
length: 17
D: TRBD2
V: TRBV4-2

CDR3: CASSLAKGEQYF
length: 12
D: NA
V: TRBV12-3/TRBV12-4

CDR3: CASSSIDWDTEAFF
length: 14
D: NA
V: TRBV7-9

CDR3: CASLRGREGNQPQHF
length: 15
D: TRBD1
V: TRBV12-3/TRBV12-4

CDR3: CASSPRRGNEKLFF
length: 14
D: NA
V: TRBV7-8

CDR3: CASSQEGTSGLYNEQFF
length: 17
D: TRBD2
V: TRBV4-2

CDR3: CASSLASGVRPLNEQFF
length: 17
D: TRBD2
V: TRBV5-1

CDR3: CSARRDWYYEQYF
length: 13
D: NA
V: TRBV20-1

CDR3: CASSLPIGELFF
length: 12
D: NA
V: TRBV4-1